This TCR beta chain was captured by sequencing in a study of blood T cell repertoires in COVID-19. The CDR3 covers 14 residues. The germline gives CDR1 LNHDA, CDR2 SQIVND (reference sequence). V was shortened by 4 bases and J by 1 base, with 7 bases between the two germline ends. Some clones are missing from TCRdb's copy, which holds only in-frame ones; the method was immunoSEQ multiplex PCR. Among roughly 71,000 clones, 88% were seen once, and the ten largest hold approximately 29%. Sequenced: peripheral blood. This chain joins TRBV19 and TRBJ2-2; a possible D gene is TRBD1 (6 bases). The sequence was collected from a middle-aged man with acute or convalescent COVID-19. As DNA, the CDR3 is TGTGCCAGTAGTAGAGGGGGGAACACCGGGGAGCTGTTTTTT. It codes for CASSRGGNTGELFF.